This T cell receptor (beta chain) was sequenced in a study of identical twins. The trim removed 2 bases at V and 5 bases at J, leaving 5 bases unmatched. CDR3 size: 15 residues. Per the germline V gene, CDR1 is SEHNR and CDR2 is FQNEAQ (reference sequence). This clonotype was seen repeatedly, ten times or more. Its matching antigen is unknown. Study-level results: Excess sharing between twins was weaker in beta out-of-frame sequences.

TCRdb used MiXCR to reprocess the 5' RACE reads, holding one entry per CDR3 protein. Among about 430,000 distinct CDR3 sequences listed, approximately 17% were seen once. The genes are TRBV7-9 and TRBJ1-4, with TRBD1 matching 7 bases. This TCR came from a man in his fifties or sixties in good health. The specimen sequenced was naive T cells sorted from blood. The CDR3 DNA sequence: TGTGCCAGCAGCTTAAGGAAGGGGGCAAATGAAAAACTGTTTTTT. Amino acid sequence: CASSLRKGANEKLFF.